A selection of T cell receptor beta chains follows, all from one sample in a study of cytomegalovirus exposure and HLA in healthy donors. Data came from immunoSEQ multiplex PCR; TCRdb stores just in-frame clones and leaves some out. The sample shows about 200,000 clones, over 60% of them seen only once. The sequencing sample was made of PBMCs. These receptor sequences come from a woman in her thirties or forties in good health and CMV-seronegative. Both conserved end residues are part of each CDR3. D genes are given only for firm matches. Part of the rows lack a size; the others show once, few, many or a class for expanded clones.

J: TRBJ2-1
V: TRBV28
size: .
D: TRBD2
CDR3: CASSLGGEGNEQFF
DNA: TGTGCCAGCAGTTTAGGAGGGGAGGGCAATGAGCAGTTCTTC

J: TRBJ2-4
V: TRBV6-1
size: .
D: TRBD1
CDR3: CASSALNRGLSKNIQYF
DNA: TGTGCCAGCAGTGCTCTAAACAGGGGGCTTAGCAAAAACATTCAGTACTTC

J: TRBJ1-1
V: TRBV2
size: .
D: TRBD1
CDR3: CASSAQGQVNTEAFF
DNA: TGTGCCAGCAGTGCCCAGGGACAGGTTAACACTGAAGCTTTCTTT

J: TRBJ2-1
V: TRBV5-8
size: .
D: TRBD1
CDR3: CASSPIGTGGLLVGQFF
DNA: TGTGCCAGCAGCCCAATCGGGACAGGGGGCCTTCTAGTCGGGCAGTTCTTC

J: TRBJ1-1
V: TRBV7-9
size: .
D: .
CDR3: CASSSPGFGNTEAFF
DNA: TGTGCCAGCAGCTCTCCAGGGTTTGGGAACACTGAAGCTTTCTTT

J: TRBJ2-1
V: TRBV6-6
size: few
D: TRBD2
CDR3: CASSLTGTSGSNEQFF
DNA: TGTGCCAGCAGCTTGACCGGGACTAGCGGGAGTAATGAGCAGTTCTTC

J: TRBJ2-3
V: TRBV7-2
size: once
D: .
CDR3: CASSLAPGPAQYF
DNA: TGTGCCAGCAGCTTAGCGCCTGGGCCCGCCCAGTATTTT

J: TRBJ2-7
V: TRBV29-1
size: .
D: .
CDR3: CSVTGTYEQYF
DNA: TGCAGCGTTACAGGGACCTACGAGCAGTACTTC

J: TRBJ2-5
V: TRBV30
size: once
D: .
CDR3: CAWSGSLETQYF
DNA: TGTGCCTGGAGTGGTTCCCTGGAGACCCAGTACTTC

J: TRBJ2-1
V: TRBV4-3
size: .
D: TRBD2
CDR3: CASSQDNLAGGYNEQFF
DNA: TGCGCCAGCAGCCAAGATAATCTAGCGGGAGGATACAATGAGCAGTTCTTC

J: TRBJ1-2
V: TRBV18
size: .
D: .
CDR3: CASSPFGGGLYGYTF
DNA: TGTGCCAGCTCACCATTCGGCGGGGGTCTCTATGGCTACACCTTC

J: TRBJ2-3
V: TRBV18
size: once
D: .
CDR3: CASSRSGGGTDTQYF
DNA: TGTGCCAGCTCACGCAGTGGAGGAGGCACAGATACGCAGTATTTT

J: TRBJ2-3
V: TRBV4-3
size: .
D: TRBD2
CDR3: CASSQDRTSGISHMADTQYF
DNA: TGCGCCAGCAGCCAAGATAGGACTAGCGGGATTTCCCATATGGCAGATACGCAGTATTTT

J: TRBJ1-2
V: TRBV5-4
size: once
D: .
CDR3: CASSLGGLRGGYTF
DNA: TGTGCCAGCAGCTTGGGGGGACTGAGGGGAGGCTACACCTTC

J: TRBJ1-3
V: TRBV7-3
size: .
D: .
CDR3: CASSPSRGSGNTIYF
DNA: TGTGCCAGCAGCCCCTCCAGGGGCTCTGGAAACACCATATATTTT

J: TRBJ2-1
V: TRBV28
size: .
D: .
CDR3: CASNPLARYNEQFF
DNA: TGTGCCAGCAATCCCCTAGCGCGTTACAATGAGCAGTTCTTC

J: TRBJ2-3
V: TRBV9
size: .
D: TRBD1
CDR3: CASSTYRGDGIAPRPSTDTQYF
DNA: TGTGCCAGCAGCACTTACAGGGGGGACGGGATAGCCCCAAGGCCGAGCACAGATACGCAGTATTTT

J: TRBJ1-6
V: TRBV19
size: .
D: .
CDR3: CASSIAQGNSPLHF
DNA: TGTGCCAGTAGTATCGCCCAGGGGAATTCACCCCTCCACTTT

J: TRBJ1-2
V: TRBV7-3
size: .
D: .
CDR3: CASSLGAERGYGYTF
DNA: TGTGCCAGCAGCTTGGGGGCAGAACGAGGCTATGGCTACACCTTC

J: TRBJ2-5
V: TRBV5-5
size: .
D: TRBD1
CDR3: CASSLGLTGGQETQYF
DNA: TGTGCCAGCAGCTTGGGTTTGACAGGGGGACAAGAGACCCAGTACTTC

J: TRBJ2-2
V: TRBV4-3
size: .
D: TRBD1
CDR3: CASSQGTGGTGELFF
DNA: TGCGCCAGCAGCCAGGGGACAGGCGGTACCGGGGAGCTGTTTTTT

J: TRBJ2-1
V: TRBV11-2
size: .
D: TRBD2
CDR3: CASSVVPSGSYNEQFF
DNA: TGTGCCAGCAGCGTGGTGCCTAGCGGGTCCTACAATGAGCAGTTCTTC

J: TRBJ1-1
V: TRBV9
size: .
D: .
CDR3: CASSVGVGQGGTEAFF
DNA: TGTGCCAGCAGCGTAGGGGTAGGGCAGGGTGGGACTGAAGCTTTCTTT

J: TRBJ1-3
V: TRBV19
size: .
D: .
CDR3: CASSAQVSGNTIYF
DNA: TGTGCCAGTAGCGCCCAGGTATCTGGAAACACCATATATTTT

J: TRBJ1-2
V: TRBV6-6
size: .
D: TRBD1
CDR3: CASSYRTGGSSGYTF
DNA: TGTGCCAGCAGTTACAGGACAGGGGGCAGCTCTGGCTACACCTTC

J: TRBJ2-3
V: TRBV28
size: once
D: .
CDR3: CASSGGGAWADTQYF
DNA: TGTGCCAGCAGTGGAGGGGGCGCATGGGCAGATACGCAGTATTTT

J: TRBJ1-5
V: TRBV14
size: .
D: .
CDR3: CASSQGAVGQPQHF
DNA: TGTGCCAGCAGCCAAGGAGCGGTCGGTCAGCCCCAGCATTTT

J: TRBJ1-5
V: TRBV19
size: .
D: .
CDR3: CASTSGYALQPQHF
DNA: TGTGCCAGTACCTCAGGCTACGCACTCCAGCCCCAGCATTTT

J: TRBJ2-7
V: TRBV11-3
size: .
D: TRBD1
CDR3: CASSPRTGQGASNEQYF
DNA: TGTGCCAGCAGCCCGCGGACGGGACAGGGGGCTTCCAACGAGCAGTACTTC

J: TRBJ2-2
V: TRBV6-4
size: .
D: .
CDR3: CASSSTGHTGELFF
DNA: TGTGCCAGCAGTTCGACAGGACACACCGGGGAGCTGTTTTTT

J: TRBJ2-5
V: TRBV7-9
size: .
D: TRBD2
CDR3: CASSLISGLAGGEQYF
DNA: TGTGCCAGCAGCTTAATCAGCGGACTAGCGGGAGGGGAGCAGTACTTC

J: TRBJ2-7
V: TRBV7-9
size: .
D: TRBD1
CDR3: CASSPRTGGYEQYF
DNA: TGTGCCAGCAGCCCCAGGACAGGGGGCTACGAGCAGTACTTC

J: TRBJ2-3
V: TRBV29-1
size: .
D: TRBD2
CDR3: CSVVAGGTDTQYF
DNA: TGCAGCGTTGTGGCGGGAGGCACAGATACGCAGTATTTT

J: TRBJ2-7
V: TRBV27
size: .
D: TRBD2
CDR3: CASSRTWTSGRISSGEQYF
DNA: TGTGCCAGCAGCCGAACCTGGACTAGCGGGAGAATCTCGTCAGGCGAGCAGTACTTC

J: TRBJ2-7
V: TRBV6-1
size: .
D: .
CDR3: CATGDGSDEQYF
DNA: TGTGCCACAGGGGACGGGTCGGACGAGCAGTACTTC

J: TRBJ2-5
V: TRBV2
size: .
D: .
CDR3: CASSPRGRETQYF
DNA: TGTGCCAGCAGTCCCAGGGGCAGGGAGACCCAGTACTTC